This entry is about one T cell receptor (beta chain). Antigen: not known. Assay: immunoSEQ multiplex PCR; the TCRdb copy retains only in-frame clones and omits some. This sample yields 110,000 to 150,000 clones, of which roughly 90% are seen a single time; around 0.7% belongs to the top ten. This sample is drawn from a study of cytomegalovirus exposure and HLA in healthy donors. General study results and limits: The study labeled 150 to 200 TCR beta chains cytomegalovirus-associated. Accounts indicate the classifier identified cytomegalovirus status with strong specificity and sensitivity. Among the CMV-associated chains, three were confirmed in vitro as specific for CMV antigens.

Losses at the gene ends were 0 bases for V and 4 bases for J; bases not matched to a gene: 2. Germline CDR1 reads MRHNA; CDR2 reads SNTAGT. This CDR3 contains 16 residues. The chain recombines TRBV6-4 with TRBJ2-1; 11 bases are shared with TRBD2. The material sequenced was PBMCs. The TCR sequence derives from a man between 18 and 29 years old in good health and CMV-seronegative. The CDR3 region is CASSDSSSGRYNEQFF. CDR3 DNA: TGTGCCAGCAGTGACTCGTCTAGCGGGAGGTACAATGAGCAGTTCTTC.